This T cell receptor (beta chain) was retrieved from a study of blood T cells in healthy people across ages. Study-wide results and caveats: Strong correlation was found linking TCR beta diversity to naive T cell percentage.

Approximately 9.6 milliliters of peripheral blood were drawn from each donor into EDTA-treated tubes. With each sample, at least 6 micrograms of total RNA were extracted. This clonotype came up a few times. Its antigen remains unknown. There are 15 residues in the CDR3. Trimming removed 4 bases from V and 0 bases from J, with 13 bases in between. Germline V lookup: CDR1 SGHKS, CDR2 YYEKEE (reference sequence). The second PCR ran roughly 7 to 12 cycles with a sample-barcoded 5' primer and J-beta primers. TCRdb re-called the 5' RACE reads with MiXCR, one entry per CDR3 protein. Found here are over a million distinct CDR3 sequences, 35% to 45% of them singletons; the top ten hold around 8%.

The TCR originated in a woman between 18 and 30 years old in good health. V and J are TRBV5-5 and TRBJ1-1; possible D gene TRBD1, 6 bases. The sample consisted of blood. The CDR3 sequence: CASSRSGQMNTEAFF. The CDR3 bases are TGTGCCAGCAGCCGGAGTGGACAGATGAACACTGAAGCTTTCTTT.